This passage covers 9 T cell receptor beta chains from one sample sequenced in a study of vaccination and CD4 T cells after COVID-19. As to treatment: approximately 9-day PBMC culture with coronavirus spike peptide pools or control peptides (ViraFEST assay). Their antigens remain unidentified. The Oncomine TCR Beta short-read assay was what sequenced the DNA obtained from cultured CD4+ T cells. TCRdb redid the calling of the PCR reads with MiXCR, one entry per CDR3 protein. The table shows about 21,000 distinct CDR3 sequences, with roughly 60% occurring only once. The material was CD4+ T cells from blood, cultured in vitro, obtained before SARS-CoV-2 vaccination. The receptors originated from a human donor who received a COVID-19 vaccine.

V is TRBV6-1 and J is TRBJ1-6; unclear D gene. Germline CDR1 MNHNS, CDR2 SASEGT. The V and J ends lost 7 bases and 0 bases respectively, with 13 bases between them. CDR3 size: 16 residues. CDR3 nucleotides: TGTGCCAGCACCTTACACCGGGGCTCCTATAATTCACCCCTCCACTTT. Translated, it gives CASTLHRGSYNSPLHF.

The chain combines TRBV19 with TRBJ1-2; 8 positions agree with TRBD1. Unmatched junction bases numbered 5, after V lost 0 bases and J lost 8 bases. Germline assignment: CDR1 LNHDA and CDR2 SQIVND (reference sequence). This CDR3 has 14 amino acids. In DNA, the CDR3 is TGTGCCAGTAGTATAGATCAGGGGGCTGGAGGCTACACCTTC. It yields the protein CASSIDQGAGGYTF.

The CDR3 DNA reads as TGTGCCAGCAGCTTATTGCCAGGGGCTAACTATGGCTACACCTTC. The encoded protein is CASSLLPGANYGYTF. V usage is TRBV7-2 and J usage is TRBJ1-2; possibly TRBD1 for D (6 bases). V was pared by 2 bases and J by 0 bases, with 10 bases between. CDR3 length equals 15 residues. Germline V gives CDR1 SGHTA, CDR2 FQGNSA.

This clonotype was recorded a few times. The chain combines TRBV6-5 with TRBJ1-2; 12 bases map to TRBD1. V was clipped by 4 bases and J by 5 bases; unmatched bases: 17. Germline loops: CDR1 MNHEY, CDR2 SVGAGI. CDR3 size: 19 residues. This CDR3 is CASSFLFLRRDRGQYGYTF. The CDR3 bases are TGTGCCAGCAGTTTCCTCTTTCTCCGCCGGGACAGGGGGCAGTATGGCTACACCTTC.

This sequence joins TRBV15 and TRBJ1-2; no clear D gene. This CDR3 contains 13 residues. Per the germline V gene, CDR1 is LNHNV and CDR2 is YYDKDF (reference sequence). The germline V and J ends were trimmed by 0 bases and 5 bases, with 7 bases remaining between them. The CDR3 nucleotides are TGTGCCACCAGCAGAGATTTGGGTTATGGCTACACCTTC. It encodes CATSRDLGYGYTF.

A few counts support this clonotype. The CDR3 DNA reads TGTGCCAGCAGACAGGGAGGGGACGAGCAGTACTTC. It translates to CASRQGGDEQYF. The chain joins TRBV2 to TRBJ2-7; TRBD2 might be the D (7 bases). Germline values: CDR1 SNHLY, CDR2 FYNNEI. V was clipped by 6 bases and J by 5 bases, with 11 bases between them. This CDR3 is 12 amino acids long. Based on the CDR3 plus reference TRBV2 and TRBJ2-7, the full variable domain is EPEVTQTPSHQVTQMGQEVILRCVPISNHLYFYWYRQILGQKVEFLVSFYNNEISEKSEIFDDQFSVERPDGSNFTLKIRSTKLEDSAMYFCASRQGGDEQYFGPGTRLTVT.

This clonotype came up a few times. CDR3 in amino acids: CASSESGHNGGTQYF. CDR3 nucleotides: TGTGCCAGCAGTGAATCGGGACATAATGGGGGGACCCAGTACTTC. This sequence joins TRBV6-1 and TRBJ2-5; the D gene is possibly TRBD1 (6 bases). Trimming cost V 2 bases and J 7 bases, with 17 bases left between them. The CDR3 is made up of 15 amino acids. CDR1 is MNHNS and CDR2 is SASEGT in the germline V gene.

This chain links TRBV12-3 or TRBV12-4 with TRBJ2-7, with D perhaps matching TRBD1 (6 bases). The germline V and J ends were trimmed by 6 bases and 3 bases, with 15 bases remaining between them. The CDR3 runs 14 residues. The CDR3 sequence is CASSVRTDLYEQYF. The CDR3 coding sequence is TGTGCCAGCAGCGTCAGGACAGACCTCTACGAGCAGTACTTC.

The chain carries TRBV5-6 and TRBJ2-5; 8 positions match TRBD2. CDR1 is SGHDT and CDR2 is YYEEEE in the germline V gene. The V segment lost 2 bases and the J segment 2 bases; nucleotides outside the gene matches: 8. The CDR3 covers 16 residues. The CDR3 is CASSFRGGLEQETQYF. The DNA of the CDR3 is TGTGCCAGCAGCTTTCGGGGGGGGCTGGAACAAGAGACCCAGTACTTC.